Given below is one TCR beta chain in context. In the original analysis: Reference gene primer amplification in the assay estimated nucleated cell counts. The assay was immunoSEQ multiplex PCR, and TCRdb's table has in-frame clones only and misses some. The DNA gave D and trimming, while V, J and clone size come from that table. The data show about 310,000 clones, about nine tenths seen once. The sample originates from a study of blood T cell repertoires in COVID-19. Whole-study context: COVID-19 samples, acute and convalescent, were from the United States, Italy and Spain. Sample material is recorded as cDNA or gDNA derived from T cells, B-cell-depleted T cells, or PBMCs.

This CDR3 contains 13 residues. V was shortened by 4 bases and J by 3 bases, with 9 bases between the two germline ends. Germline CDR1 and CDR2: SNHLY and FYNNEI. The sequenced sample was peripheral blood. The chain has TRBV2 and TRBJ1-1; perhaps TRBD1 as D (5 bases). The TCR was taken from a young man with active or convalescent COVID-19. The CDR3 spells CASSVWGDTEAFF. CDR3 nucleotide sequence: TGTGCCAGCAGTGTTTGGGGGGACACTGAAGCTTTCTTT.